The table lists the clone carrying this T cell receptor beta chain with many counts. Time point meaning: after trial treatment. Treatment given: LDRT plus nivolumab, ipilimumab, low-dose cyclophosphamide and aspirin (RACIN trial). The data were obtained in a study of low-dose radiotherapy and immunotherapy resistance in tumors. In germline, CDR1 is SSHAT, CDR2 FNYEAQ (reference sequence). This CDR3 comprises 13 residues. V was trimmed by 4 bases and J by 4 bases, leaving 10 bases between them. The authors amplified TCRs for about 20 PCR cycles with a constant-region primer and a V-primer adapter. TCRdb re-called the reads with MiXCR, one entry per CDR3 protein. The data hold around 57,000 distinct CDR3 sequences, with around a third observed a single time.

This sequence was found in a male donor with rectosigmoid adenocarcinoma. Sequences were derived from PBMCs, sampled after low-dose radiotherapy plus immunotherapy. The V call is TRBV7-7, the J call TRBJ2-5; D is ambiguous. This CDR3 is CASSWTPRETQYF. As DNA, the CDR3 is TGTGCCAGCAGCTGGACCCCGCGAGAGACCCAGTACTTC.